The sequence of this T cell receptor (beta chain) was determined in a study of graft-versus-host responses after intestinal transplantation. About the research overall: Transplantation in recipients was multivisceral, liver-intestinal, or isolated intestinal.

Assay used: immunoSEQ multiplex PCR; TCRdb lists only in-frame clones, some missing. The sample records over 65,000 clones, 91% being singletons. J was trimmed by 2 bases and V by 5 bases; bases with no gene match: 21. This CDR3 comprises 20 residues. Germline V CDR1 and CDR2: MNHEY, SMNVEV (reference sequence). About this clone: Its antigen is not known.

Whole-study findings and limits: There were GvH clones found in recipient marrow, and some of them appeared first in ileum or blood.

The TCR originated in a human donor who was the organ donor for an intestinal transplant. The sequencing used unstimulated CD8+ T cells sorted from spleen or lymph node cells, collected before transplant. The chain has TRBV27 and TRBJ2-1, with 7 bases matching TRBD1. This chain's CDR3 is CASSLLTRWDRQNTYNEQFF. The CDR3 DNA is TGTGCCAGCAGTCTCCTTACTCGGTGGGACAGACAAAACACCTACAATGAGCAGTTCTTC.